This T cell receptor (beta chain) was sequenced for a study of T cells in Graves' hyperthyroidism and ophthalmopathy. At the level of the study: At the time of initial diagnosis and before any treatment, peripheral blood was collected. Study observations and caveats: Through a model of 13 V-J features, ophthalmopathy was separated from stable hyperthyroidism. Blood held most thyroid clonotypes expanded above 0.001 frequency.

The CDR3 runs to 16 residues. V lost 6 bases and J lost 0, with 15 bases in between. Germline-derived CDR1 and CDR2 are SNHLY and FYNNEI. This clonotype was seen ten or more times. Its antigen is undetermined. TCR beta CDR3 sequences were amplified from RNA transcripts. In the first-round RT-PCR of the TCR CDR3, the HTBI primer set was used. TCRdb reanalysed the multiplex PCR reads using MiXCR and keeps one entry per CDR3 protein. The sample holds a few hundred thousand distinct CDR3 sequences, 20% to 25% seen once. Sequences were obtained from blood. The TCR sequence derives from a man younger than 45 with Graves' ophthalmopathy. The chain is built from TRBV2 and TRBJ1-5; D is possibly TRBD1 (6 bases). CDR3 residues: CASSQNGQLSNQPQHF. For the CDR3, the DNA is TGTGCCAGCAGCCAAAACGGACAGCTTAGCAATCAGCCCCAGCATTTT.